This TCR beta chain was obtained from a study of cytomegalovirus exposure and HLA in healthy donors (dated by TCRdb to about 2017). In terms of the full investigation: An earlier analysis of some 550 of the donors reported approximately 270 Gb of sequence data and 120 million or so unique TCR beta sequences from 150 million to 200 million T cells. An early release that covered around 590 HLA-typed donors contained about 300 gigabases of sequencing data and tens of millions of unique TCR sequences. The genetic ancestry cluster associated with self-reported Caucasian donors included about 84% of the roughly 360 genotyped donors. The aim of the study was to test whether cataloging public T cell receptors could identify signatures of past pathogen exposure. Using immunosequencing, the study profiled T cell repertoires from about 620 subjects and related those repertoires to cytomegalovirus serostatus. Besides the first cohort of about 730 subjects, a separate validation cohort made up of 120 different subjects was used. To predict cytomegalovirus infection status, the study combined high-throughput TCR immunosequencing, statistical association of individual TCRs with disease status, and machine learning. A later analysis re-examined previously published TCR beta repertoires from about 670 donors and added high-resolution HLA genotyping to investigate patterns of TCR occurrence. The later analysis used no new phenotypic data to find candidate immune exposures, relying instead on TCR beta sequences and their occurrence across donors. To decide whether each TCR beta V gene segment behaved as functional or pseudogenic, an earlier analysis of some 570 of the donors relied on high-throughput TCR beta sequencing. Donor age, sex, ethnicity and CMV serostatus were compiled alongside the repertoire data. A later genetic analysis used genome-wide SNP genotypes for about 65% of the 666 donors, treating that subset as a discovery cohort. All discovery cohort repertoires had been generated on a single sequencing platform. Class I and class II HLA loci were covered by the typing at four-digit resolution. Typing coverage varied by locus: roughly 620-630 donors for A, B, C, DRB1 and DQB1; 500 to 550 for DQA1; around 610 for DPA1; around 490 for DPB1. Because of strong linkage in the cohort, roughly five DR-DQ haplotypes were treated as single units for association and clustering. On average, about 200,000 unique TCR beta nucleotide sequences were sequenced per donor among more than 350 genotyped donors of the cohort, with roughly 18% of those sequences being non-productive. What the authors observed across the whole study: In both the original and validation cohorts, the classifier was reported to diagnose cytomegalovirus status with high specificity and sensitivity. A later genetic analysis associated a missense DCLRE1C variant with V-gene and J-gene trimming of TCR beta chains, and an independent cohort replicated the association. In this cohort, only TCR beta chains were sequenced, and detectable features were limited by the absence of alpha or paired-chain data. A later analysis associated roughly 17,000 TCR beta sequences with specific HLA alleles at a false discovery rate of 0.05. In a later analysis, HLA-associated TCR beta chains showed more clonal expansion and lower generation probabilities than non-associated chains that were equally common. HLA typing was unavailable for some donors at each locus, so association tests used only the typed subset. In a later analysis, most CMV-associated TCR beta chains were found to appear HLA-restricted, with HLA associations seemingly driven largely by CMV exposure. Linkage disequilibrium might explain the correlated functional status among segregating V segments, but an unknown experimental factor could not be excluded. A group of highly shared sequence variants was considered likely to be a technical artifact of the sequencing pipeline. In an earlier analysis of approximately 590 of the donors, most TCR beta V segments were observed in productive rearrangements about 87% or about 30% of the time, broadly matching IMGT annotations. Most TCR sequences were observed very rarely across donors, whereas some public TCRs were present in many individuals. Several of the top co-occurrence clusters appeared to be linked to parvovirus B19, influenza, CMV and Epstein-Barr virus, according to a later analysis. In a later genetic analysis, fewer N-insertions in productive TCRs were reported among donors in an Asian-associated ancestry cluster than the approximately 670-donor mean. According to a later analysis, TCR association rates differed among HLA loci, with DRB1 alleles showing the most associated TCRs and HLA-C alleles showing the fewest. The earlier analysis of fewer than 750 of the donors excluded roughly 16 rarely observed V segments, including chromosome 9 orphons, because counts were too low. Immune exposure information for the cohort was limited to CMV serostatus. The authors suggested that the approach could potentially be extended to other disease states and immunological phenotypes. A further reported finding was that TCR beta sequences accurately predicted the HLA-A and HLA-B alleles for most subjects in the first cohort. Some IMGT-functional V segments, including TRBV6-2 and TRBV6-3, could not be distinguished by the 87-base-pair reads and were therefore excluded. Strong co-occurrence of HLA alleles, especially DR and DQ, made assigning TCR associations to individual alleles difficult. In vitro tests confirmed that a few of the cytomegalovirus-associated TCR beta chains recognize cytomegalovirus antigens. Sequencing depth was assumed to be roughly uniform across donors in the presence/absence analyses, though that assumption may not hold. The study gave a list of 150 to 200 TCR beta chains associated with cytomegalovirus.

To note about this clone: Its antigen is unknown. It has no much larger one-base neighbor in the sample; base qualities were not kept.

Via the germline V gene, CDR1 is MDHEN and CDR2 SYDVKM. The CDR3 measures 12 amino acids from cysteine to phenylalanine. Of the read, only the CDR3 DNA is kept; its 36 bases are in frame from base 1. The V end loses 10 bases and the J end loses 8 bases, and a stretch of 17 bases separates them. The method behind the library was the immunoSEQ multiplex PCR assay. For the multiplex PCR, a mixture combining 60 forward primers for TCR Vbeta segments and 13 reverse primers for TCR Jbeta segments was used. The CDR3 region of rearranged TCR beta genes was amplified from genomic DNA with a multiplex PCR assay. On the Illumina HiSeq System, the amplified TCR beta libraries were sequenced as 87-base-pair reads. The authors' analysis ran thus. Across the roughly 700 repertoires, a later analysis counted around 80 million unique TCR beta chains, 9.5 million to 13 million of which were shared by at least two donors. Raw reads were error-corrected and collapsed into unique sequences with a nearest-neighbor algorithm that merged closely related sequences to remove PCR and sequencing errors. CDR3 sequences were aligned to IMGT reference sequences to assign V, D and J gene segments. For a sequence to be retained, at least a six-nucleotide match to both a V gene segment and a J gene segment was required. A rearrangement was called productive if the CDR3 had no stop codons and remained in frame with V and J, and every other rearrangement was called non-productive. CDR3 was defined according to IMGT convention as the region running from the second conserved V-encoded cysteine to the conserved J-encoded phenylalanine. The earlier analysis of about 530 of the donors excluded any sequence lacking an unambiguous match to a single V gene segment. An earlier analysis of 550 to 650 of the donors classified V segments as functional when productive rearrangements were above 56.7% and as segregating when the standard deviation between donors was above 5%. To diagnose cytomegalovirus status from the catalog of TCR beta chain sequences, a statistical classification framework was built. A later analysis assigned V and J genes by comparing TCR nucleotide sequences with IMGT/GENE-DB human TR gene sequences. A later analysis assigned CDR3 sequences and most-parsimonious VDJ recombination scenarios with the TCRdist pipeline. In a later analysis, each TCR beta chain was defined by its CDR3 amino acid sequence together with its V-gene family, and reads lacking a unique V-gene family were excluded. A later analysis removed nearly 600 highly shared, low-generation-probability nucleotide sequences to deal with suspected cross-contamination and a sequencing artifact. For each public chain, a later analysis derived a clonal expansion index from normalized ranks of inferred template counts within each repertoire. Generation probabilities in a later analysis came from a VDJ recombination model fitted to out-of-frame rearrangements, and those results were checked against IGoR. A later analysis scored TCR-TCR, TCR-HLA and TCR-CMV co-occurrence with hypergeometric tests, applying a repertoire-size bias correction to TCR pairs. In a later analysis, false discovery rates were estimated by permuting HLA or CMV assignments 20 times. In a later analysis, co-occurring TCRs were grouped with DBSCAN, and TCRdist sequence similarity was added when clustering was performed within HLA-allele-positive subsets. Co-occurrence clustering excluded repertoires with fewer than 30,000 or more than 120,000 public chains, plus five with anomalous nucleotide sharing. Drawn from immuneACCESS, this table holds only the in-frame rearrangements with V and J called that TCRdb kept. Clones are partly lost; checked studies trace under half to an unresolved V gene and leave the rest unexplained. Clone size and V and J calls were adopted from that table, with D and trimming inferred from the DNA. The sample contains about 82,000 clones, around 70% of them found a single time. About 6% of the sample is held by the ten biggest clonotypes.

The cohort consisted of hundreds of healthy bone marrow donors. At the time of sampling, all cohort members were nominally healthy, though unrecorded immune exposures were likely present. The donor was CMV seropositive and belonged to the group of 250 to 300 seropositive cohort members. Every donor gave a peripheral blood sample, and the peripheral blood mononuclear cells from that sample were used for TCR beta sequencing. Genomic DNA was extracted from the blood cell samples with the Qiagen DNeasy Blood Extraction Kit. The origin of this receptor is a woman aged 45-60 years in good health and CMV-seropositive. The sequence links TRBV28 to TRBJ1-2, with the D gene call left open. The sample was PBMCs. The base sequence is TGTGCCATCGGACGGCCTTCGGGAGGCTACACCTTC. Translated, this is CAIGRPSGGYTF.